This T cell receptor beta chain was sequenced for a study of T cell responses to AZD1222 COVID-19 vaccine (dated by TCRdb to the early 2020s). General notes on the study: AZD1222 recipients given second doses at about 4 weeks or at about 12 weeks were pooled, since spike-specific TCR depth and breadth were not found to differ between the two schedules. TCR sequencing covered more than 230 trial participants: roughly 200 given two doses of AZD1222 and 26 given two doses of MenACWY control vaccine. Trial participants were enrolled by age into subgroups of 18-55, 56-69 and 70-plus years, and around 150, 29 and 61 TCR-sequenced participants, respectively, were included in these subgroups. What the work shows at the level of the full study, not this receptor alone: CD4 TCRs associated with the vaccine covered the entire spike protein, and the dominant responses were in regions 160-218 and 743-854. Conclusions about previously exposed vaccinees were limited because only a handful of AZD1222 recipients were SARS-CoV-2 seropositive at baseline. In the small 56-69-year group, the increase in depth fell short of significance, most likely because of low power. Because no day 14 peak-response samples were available, the repertoires could be characterized only after the peak T cell response. Participants were mostly white British and included more females than males, and it was suggested by the authors that clonal diversity may have been underestimated. Reportedly, close to half of the unique spike-specific TCRs recognized epitopes lying outside the regions that are mutated in the B.1.351 and B.1.1.7 variants. A significant rise in spike-specific TCR breadth and depth was observed after two AZD1222 doses relative to day 0 and relative to MenACWY recipients.

Explained via the paper, the time point label denotes: baseline before first vaccination. The vaccinee samples were drawn from two UK trials, COV001 and COV002, one of which was a single-blind randomized controlled phase 2/3 trial testing AZD1222 (ChAdOx1 nCoV-19) in healthy adults. For TCRbeta chain sequencing, PBMC samples were collected from trial participants at day 0 and at day 28 after the second dose. A distance of 9 bases separates the germline ends of V and J, which lose 0 bases and 6 bases respectively. The CDR3, from cysteine to phenylalanine, totals 13 residues. Only CDR3 DNA is held: 39 bases, read in frame from base 1. CDR1 SGHDT and CDR2 YYEEEE are derived from the germline V gene. Comments on this clone: Its antigen is not yet known. No quality values exist for individual bases; no much larger clone is one base distant.

The CDR3 regions of human TCRbeta chains were analyzed by immunosequencing. The original pipeline was this. Repertoire TCRs were matched against a reference library of SARS-CoV-2-specific TCRs generated with the MIRA antigen-specificity platform. Breadth was defined as the fraction of unique TCRs that were SARS-CoV-2-associated, and depth was defined as the fraction of total T cells that were SARS-CoV-2-associated. Using the MIRA data, each spike-specific TCR was assigned both to the spike region to which the TCR was reactive and to a CD4 or CD8 class. Log10-transformed breadth and depth values were compared by one-way ANOVA with Sidak's multiple comparisons tests. TCRdb carries this immuneACCESS record with in-frame sequences only. Its versions omit some clonotypes, under half of them owing to an unresolved V gene in the studies checked, with the rest unexplained. The V and J calls and the clone size are those of that table, but D and trimming were determined from the DNA. A total of about 120,000 clones appear in this sample, 88% of them only once. Together, the top ten hold about 5.4% of the sample.

The chain is made from TRBV5-6 and TRBJ1-1; the D gene cannot be resolved reliably. The clonotype originates from an adult in good health. Sequences were derived from peripheral blood, sampled on day 0 of AZD1222 vaccination. The DNA reads as follows: TGTGCCAGCAGCTTGGACAGACACCCTGAAGCTTTCTTT. This translates into CASSLDRHPEAFF.